These T cell receptor beta chains were read from a single sample in a study of vaccination and CD4 T cells after COVID-19. No antigens are known for them. Each CDR3 protein is one row after TCRdb ran MiXCR on the PCR reads. The sample contains some 13,000 distinct CDR3 sequences, 56% of which appear only once. Sample: CD4+ T cells from blood, cultured in vitro. The receptors come from a human donor who had recovered from COVID-19. The CDR3 runs from the conserved cysteine through the conserved F or W. D genes are given only for firm matches. Some rows have no size entry. The others give once, few or many, or a class for an expanded clone.

clone_size j_call v_call d_call cdr3_aa cdr3_nt
few TRBJ1-3 TRBV6-1 NA CASRGDTGSGNTIYF TGTGCCAGCAGAGGGGACACGGGCTCTGGAAACACCATATATTTT
NA TRBJ1-2 TRBV30 NA CAWSKGIGYGYTF TGTGCCTGGAGTAAAGGGATCGGGTATGGCTACACCTTC
NA TRBJ2-3 TRBV28 NA CASSLIGGITDTQYF TGTGCCAGCAGTTTAATCGGGGGCATAACAGATACGCAGTATTTT
NA TRBJ1-2 TRBV4-3 NA CASSQGTRYGYTF TGCGCCAGCAGCCAAGGCACGCGCTATGGCTACACCTTC
NA TRBJ1-5 TRBV6-2/TRBV6-3 NA CASRIAGGSNQPQHF TGTGCCAGCAGGATCGCCGGCGGGAGCAATCAGCCCCAGCATTTT
NA TRBJ2-3 TRBV10-3 TRBD1 CAISGQAVNTDTQYF TGTGCCATCAGCGGACAGGCGGTGAATACAGATACGCAGTATTTT
NA TRBJ1-2 TRBV10-1 TRBD1 CASGRDRVGYGYTF TGCGCCAGCGGCCGCGACAGGGTTGGCTATGGCTACACCTTC
NA TRBJ2-5 TRBV7-6 TRBD2 CASSLTSGRGQTQYF TGTGCCAGCAGCTTAACTAGCGGGAGGGGACAGACCCAGTACTTC
NA TRBJ1-2 TRBV19 NA CASSMAPTNYGYTF TGTGCCAGTAGTATGGCACCTACTAACTATGGCTACACCTTC
once TRBJ2-2 TRBV28 TRBD2 CASRLAGGTNTGELFF TGTGCCAGCAGGCTAGCGGGAGGCACGAACACCGGGGAGCTGTTTTTT
few TRBJ1-1 TRBV20-1 TRBD1 CSALTGGNTEAFF TGCAGTGCGCTGACAGGGGGTAACACTGAAGCTTTCTTT
NA TRBJ1-2 TRBV14 TRBD1 CASSHIRQGLYGYTF TGTGCCAGCAGCCACATTCGACAGGGGCTCTATGGCTACACCTTC
NA TRBJ2-7 TRBV7-9 NA CASSLLTYEQYF TGTGCCAGCAGCTTACTAACGTACGAGCAGTACTTC
NA TRBJ1-1 TRBV27 NA CASSFEGRGTEAFF TGTGCCAGCAGTTTCGAAGGGAGGGGCACTGAAGCTTTCTTT
NA TRBJ2-2 TRBV28 NA CASSFDGGGELFF TGTGCCAGCAGCTTTGACGGTGGCGGGGAGCTGTTTTTT
few TRBJ1-2 TRBV29-1 NA CSVSDGSGYGYTF TGCAGCGTTTCGGACGGGTCTGGCTATGGCTACACCTTC
NA TRBJ2-3 TRBV20-1 TRBD2 CSANLREGRDTQYF TGCAGTGCTAACCTCCGGGAGGGCCGGGATACGCAGTATTTT
NA TRBJ1-6 TRBV5-1 TRBD1 CASRLDRGQGSPLHF TGCGCCAGCAGATTGGACAGGGGGCAAGGGTCACCCCTCCACTTT
NA TRBJ2-7 TRBV30 NA CAWSVTGHEQYF TGTGCCTGGAGTGTAACCGGCCACGAGCAGTACTTC